The entry that follows covers one T cell receptor (beta chain) sequence. The sample comes from a study of technical replicates of blood from several donors. CDR3 size: 13 residues. Germline assignment: CDR1 SGHDN and CDR2 FVKESK. V lost 6 bases, J lost 6 bases, and 4 bases stayed unmatched. Some clones are missing from TCRdb's copy, which holds only in-frame ones; the method was immunoSEQ multiplex PCR. The table includes tens of thousands of clones, 96% detected once. The chain recombines TRBV14 with TRBJ1-1; TRBD1 matches at 10 bases. This sequence originates from a human donor in good health. Input material: T cells isolated from PBMCs. The CDR3: CASSLGQGAEAFF. CDR3 coding DNA: TGTGCCAGCAGTCTTGGACAGGGGGCTGAAGCTTTCTTT.